This T cell receptor (beta chain) came from a study of graft-versus-host responses after intestinal transplantation. Study details: The recipients all started with anti-thymocyte globulin induction and then took tacrolimus and steroids for around three years. The study's findings and limits: Graft-versus-host to host-versus-graft clonal ratios in allografts were high in patients with graft-donor T cell macrochimerism.

Sequenced by immunoSEQ multiplex PCR; TCRdb stores in-frame clones only, minus some. This table holds over 80,000 clones, about nine tenths found once. This CDR3 has 14 residues. The germline V and J ends were trimmed by 6 bases and 0 bases, with 11 bases remaining between them. Germline CDR1 and CDR2: MDHEN and SYDVKM. This clone has only one observation. Antigen: not known. The sample consisted of unstimulated CD4+ T cells sorted from spleen or lymph node cells, taken before transplant. The rearrangement joins TRBV28 to TRBJ1-1; perhaps TRBD1 as D (6 bases). The receptor comes from a human donor who was the organ donor for an intestinal transplant. Here the CDR3 DNA reads TGTGCCAGCAGGCCGCAGGGGATGAACACTGAAGCTTTCTTT. Its translation is CASRPQGMNTEAFF.